The 4 T cell receptor beta chains listed next were all sequenced from one sample in a study of T cells of healthy individuals. TCRdb ran MiXCR on the 5' RACE reads and lists one entry per CDR3 protein. The sample has 63,000 or so distinct CDR3 sequences, around 15% seen once. All receptors come from a human donor in good health.

V is TRBV7-2 and J is TRBJ2-7; TRBD2 agrees at 12 bases. V shed 1 base and J 4 bases; nucleotides not matched to a gene: 11. The CDR3 runs to 18 residues. Germline V CDR1 and CDR2: SGHTA, FQGNSA. The CDR3 sequence is CASSLESLLAGGAYEQYF. DNA of the CDR3: TGTGCCAGCAGCTTAGAGTCTCTGCTAGCGGGAGGGGCTTACGAGCAGTACTTC. The whole variable domain, filled in from reference TRBV7-2 and TRBJ2-7, reads GAGVSQSPSNKVTEKGKDVELRCDPISGHTALYWYRQSLGQGLEFLIYFQGNSAPDKSGLPSDRFSAERTGGSVSTLTIQRTQQEDSAVYLCASSLESLLAGGAYEQYFGPGTRLTVT.

This clonotype has at least ten counts. The rearrangement joins TRBV7-9 to TRBJ2-1, with D perhaps TRBD1 (6 bases). CDR3 length equals 13 residues. Germline values: CDR1 SEHNR, CDR2 FQNEAQ (reference sequence). V was shortened by 4 bases and J by 9 bases, with 13 bases between the two germline ends. The CDR3 coding sequence is TGTGCCAGCAGCTCAGGACAGTACGGTGAGCAGTTCTTC. Its translation is CASSSGQYGEQFF.

This clonotype was recorded at least ten times. The chain has TRBV2 and TRBJ1-5; a possible D gene is TRBD1 (6 bases). This CDR3 has 15 residues. Germline CDR1 SNHLY, CDR2 FYNNEI. The ends were cut back, 5 bases at V and 3 bases at J, with 14 bases in the middle. The CDR3 protein is CASSRLQGPNQPQHF. The CDR3 DNA follows: TGTGCCAGCAGTCGTCTACAGGGACCCAATCAGCCCCAGCATTTT.

Ten or more counts support this clonotype. V usage is TRBV7-2 and J usage is TRBJ1-1, with D possibly matching TRBD1 (5 bases). The CDR3 is made up of 14 amino acids. V lost 2 bases and J lost 3, with 10 bases in between. The germline gives CDR1 SGHTA, CDR2 FQGNSA. CDR3 sequence reads: CASSLRWGDTEAFF. Here the CDR3 DNA reads TGTGCCAGCAGCTTAAGATGGGGGGACACTGAAGCTTTCTTT.